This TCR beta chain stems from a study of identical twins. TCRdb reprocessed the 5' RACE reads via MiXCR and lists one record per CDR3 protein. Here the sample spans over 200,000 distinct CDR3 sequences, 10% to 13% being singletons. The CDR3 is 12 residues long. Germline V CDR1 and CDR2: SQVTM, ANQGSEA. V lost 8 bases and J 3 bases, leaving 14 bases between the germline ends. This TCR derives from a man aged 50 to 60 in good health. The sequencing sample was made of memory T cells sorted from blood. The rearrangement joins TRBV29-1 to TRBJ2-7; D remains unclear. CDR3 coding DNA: TGCAGCACCCGAACAGTGAACTACGAGCAGTACTTC. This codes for CSTRTVNYEQYF.